This T cell receptor (beta chain) was sequenced in a study of blood T cells in healthy people across ages (dated by TCRdb to the mid-2010s). For the wider study: In model experiments, template switching captured about one uniquely barcoded TCR beta cDNA molecule for every two T cells. The study measured age-related changes in TCR beta repertoire diversity using deep sequencing normalized with unique cDNA molecular identifiers. Four age groups were formed from the donors: young (average roughly 16 years), middle-aged (less than 40), aged (roughly 59) and long-lived (roughly 88). To avoid experimental bias, donors of different ages were randomly spread across the sequencing lanes. Using the same blood draw, the study looked at two additional independent replicas of 1 million unique cDNA reads for two donors, one aged 18 to 29 and the other aged 80 or older. The study at large found these results: Because the CMV infection status of the donors was unknown, age-related changes in expanded clonotypes may potentially have been confounded. Estimates of total diversity from one million sequenced T cells were regarded as lower bounds and underestimates. Since profiling was done on bulk unsorted PBMCs, naive and antigen-experienced compartments could not be conclusively compared. As age increased, observed TCR beta diversity per million T cells dropped in a roughly linear way, and a significant reduction was already evident by age roughly 36. Compared with the aged group, the long-lived group had more naive CD4+ T cells, fewer expanded clones and increased TCR diversity, a pattern suggesting age selection. There was a strong correlation between observed TCR beta diversity and the percentage of naive T cells measured by flow cytometry.

Regarding this clonotype: Its antigen is unknown. Base qualities were left out, and no much larger clone turns up one base away.

Donors were a few dozen systemically healthy Caucasian individuals from Russia aged roughly 6 to 90 years. Each donor gave 8.5 to 10 milliliters of peripheral blood, collected into EDTA-treated Vacutainer tubes. Ficoll-Paque density-gradient centrifugation was used to isolate PBMCs, with at least 6 million per sample. Total RNA was extracted from PBMCs with Trizol reagent, with at least 6 micrograms obtained per sample. Naive CD45RAhigh/CD27high T cell percentages were measured by flow cytometry on a PBMC aliquot from every donor. Library construction relied on 5' RACE. These reads were obtained on an Illumina HiSeq 2500. The second PCR ran for roughly 7 to 12 cycles and used a J-beta primer mix along with a sample-barcoded 5' primer. A template-switch 5' adaptor carrying 12 random nucleotides introduced a unique molecular identifier onto each TCR beta cDNA molecule. At least 2.5 million CDR3-containing paired-end reads were obtained from each sample. First-strand cDNA synthesis was performed from all RNA using the Mint cDNA synthesis kit, with priming by a TRBC-specific oligonucleotide. After uracil-DNA glycosylase treatment, a first 18-cycle PCR used universal primers M1SS and BC2_uni_R on all cDNA. In the authors' own workflow: Normalization of each sample was performed by random selection of 1 million high-quality reads, each carrying a distinct molecular identifier. Reads with shared molecular identifiers were discarded instead of being binned into consensus sequences. CDR3 identification, clonotype clustering and error correction used MiTCR with a Q25 quality threshold and the strictest error-elimination algorithm. A nonparametric unseen species model with Euler transformation was used to estimate lower-bound total TCR beta diversity. The public reads were reprocessed in TCRdb via fastp at Q25 and MiXCR, keeping in-frame beta chains. Rows matching on CDR3 protein sequence are summarized as one entry with the most common DNA and genes. What appears here as the V and J calls and clone size reflects TCRdb's work, not the paper's. Counted in this sample were roughly 900,000 distinct CDR3 sequences; more than 25% of them appeared once. The leading ten clones occupy roughly a sixth of the sample.

The source of this sequence is a woman at least 80 years old in good health. Sequencing used blood.

For the CDR3, the sequence is CAWGSRGAFF. The sequence in DNA is TGTGCCTGGGGTTCAAGGGGAGCTTTCTTT. This receptor chain uses TRBV30 and TRBJ1-1; the D region possibly corresponds to TRBD1 (5 bases align). According to the germline V gene (reference sequence), CDR1 reads GTSNPN and CDR2 reads SVGIG. Trimming removed 5 bases from V and 10 bases from J, leaving 11 bases between the germline ends. From cysteine to phenylalanine, the CDR3 is 10 amino acids long. Of all the DNA, just the CDR3 is kept, 30 bases in frame from base 1.